This T cell receptor beta chain was documented in a study of blood T cell repertoires in COVID-19. In the original processing: Reference gene primer amplification gave nucleated cell count estimates. The protocol was immunoSEQ multiplex PCR, while the TCRdb copy is restricted to in-frame clones and leaves out a portion. The V and J calls and clone size come from that table; D and trimming were worked out from the DNA. The sample has 150,000 to 170,000 clones, under 90% seen once; the top ten hold around 7%. Recruitment covered about two dozen US areas and drew participants whose ages spanned roughly 18 to 100 years. In Cohort 3, a recovered donor had either two negative PCRs, clearance, or symptom resolution. V lost 2 bases, J lost 2 bases, and 14 bases lay in between. Germline V gene sequence: CDR1 SGHDT, CDR2 YYEEEE. This CDR3 is built from 16 residues.

Sequencing used PBMCs or T cells enriched from blood (not recorded which). This chain joins TRBV5-6 and TRBJ2-4, with a possible D match to TRBD2 (5 bases). This TCR was recovered from a man in his fifties or sixties who had recovered from COVID-19. CDR3 DNA sequence: TGTGCCAGCAGCTTACTAGTTGGGCTCACCAAAAACATTCAGTACTTC. This gives the protein CASSLLVGLTKNIQYF.